The 15 T cell receptor beta chains listed next were all sequenced from one sample in a study of blood T cell repertoires in COVID-19. TCRdb's table, derived via immunoSEQ multiplex PCR, lists solely in-frame clones and lacks some. The top ten clones hold over 5% of a sample with some 300,000 clones, 75% to 90% of them seen once. Sequenced sample: peripheral blood. The receptors come from a woman between 50 and 59 years old with COVID-19, enrolled during active disease.

V and J are TRBV7-9 and TRBJ2-4; TRBD2 agrees at 9 bases. The length of the CDR3 is 17 residues. V was clipped by 1 base and J by 10 bases; unmatched bases: 14. Germline V lookup: CDR1 SEHNR, CDR2 FQNEAQ (reference sequence). The CDR3 protein is CASSLERGLASGRIQYF. CDR3 in DNA: TGTGCCAGCAGCTTAGAGAGGGGACTAGCCTCGGGGAGGATTCAGTACTTC.

The V call is TRBV5-4, the J call TRBJ1-1; possible D gene TRBD1, 5 bases. Germline assignment: CDR1 SGHNT and CDR2 YYREEE (reference sequence). There are 16 residues in the CDR3. V shed 0 bases and J shed 1 base, with 13 bases lying between them. CDR3 loop: CASSLVSQGSNTEAFF. Written as DNA, the CDR3 is TGTGCCAGCAGCTTGGTATCCCAGGGATCGAACACTGAAGCTTTCTTT.

V and J are TRBV4-3 and TRBJ1-4; 7 bases align to TRBD1. Germline V gene lookup returns CDR1 LGHNA and CDR2 YSLEER. The CDR3 has 17 residues. V was clipped by 0 bases and J by 0 bases; unmatched bases: 4. The CDR3 bases are TGCGCCAGCAGCCAAGATTTTGGGACAGCAACTAATGAAAAACTGTTTTTT. It translates to CASSQDFGTATNEKLFF.

This rearrangement joins TRBV3-1 (or the pseudogene TRBV3-2) to TRBJ2-7; 8 nucleotides align to TRBD2. In germline, CDR1 is LGHDT, CDR2 YNNKEL (reference sequence). The CDR3 has 15 residues. The junction had 5 bases not matched to a gene; V was cut back by 1 base and J by 3 bases. CDR3 DNA sequence: TGTGCCAGCAGCCAAGTCGTAGCGGGATACTACGAGCAGTACTTC. Translated, it gives CASSQVVAGYYEQYF.

The CDR3 nucleotides read TGTGCCAGCAGCCAAGGGGCCCAAAGGTTTGTCTACACCTTC. This translates into CASSQGAQRFVYTF. The chain is built from TRBV14 and TRBJ1-2, with D hard to call. The V end lost 1 base, the J end lost 10 bases, and 16 bases lay between the germline ends. The CDR3 is 14 amino acids. The germline CDR1 and CDR2 sequences are SGHDN and FVKESK.

The J gene is TRBJ2-5, the V gene TRBV5-4; TRBD2 matches at 8 bases. After removal of 0 bases from V and 5 bases from J, the junction contained 6 bases not matched to a gene. CDR1 and CDR2 from the germline V gene are SGHNT and YYREEE (reference sequence). This CDR3 spans 15 amino acids. CDR3 sequence: CASSLGLASVETQYF. The CDR3 DNA reads as TGTGCCAGCAGCTTGGGACTAGCGAGTGTGGAGACCCAGTACTTC.

The genes are TRBV18 and TRBJ1-1, with 9 bases matching TRBD1. The trim removed 4 bases at V and 5 bases at J, leaving 5 bases unmatched. The germline V gene has CDR1 KGHSH and CDR2 LQKENI. This CDR3 contains 14 residues. DNA for the CDR3: TGTGCCAGCTCACAGGGACAGGGCGGGACTGAAGCTTTCTTT. It codes for CASSQGQGGTEAFF. The variable domain in full, completed from reference TRBV18 and TRBJ1-1, reads NAGVMQNPRHLVRRRGQEARLRCSPMKGHSHVYWYRQLPEEGLKFMVYLQKENIIDESGMPKERFSAEFPKEGPSILRIQQVVRGDSAAYFCASSQGQGGTEAFFGQGTRLTVV.

The chain uses TRBV5-1 and TRBJ1-3; D is unresolved. Looked up from germline, CDR1 is SGHRS and CDR2 is YFSETQ. This CDR3 spans 15 amino acids. Trimming stripped 0 bases from V and 4 bases from J, with 11 bases between. The CDR3 is CASSLVGDAGNTIYF. The CDR3 DNA reads as TGCGCCAGCAGCTTGGTCGGGGATGCGGGAAACACCATATATTTT. Based on the CDR3 plus reference TRBV5-1 and TRBJ1-3, the full variable domain is KAGVTQTPRYLIKTRGQQVTLSCSPISGHRSVSWYQQTPGQGLQFLFEYFSETQRNKGNFPGRFSGRQFSNSRSEMNVSTLELGDSALYLCASSLVGDAGNTIYFGEGSWLTVV.

In this sample, this clone turned up a few times. The chain joins TRBV29-1 to TRBJ2-1; 7 bases map to TRBD1. The V and J ends lost 1 base and 4 bases, in that order; junction bases with no gene match: 1. The CDR3 extends over 13 amino acids. CDR1 SQVTM and CDR2 ANQGSEA come from the germline V gene. CDR3 region: CSVEVDRYNEQFF. The DNA for the CDR3 is TGCAGCGTTGAAGTGGACAGGTACAATGAGCAGTTCTTC.

V gene TRBV18 combines with J gene TRBJ2-1; 12 nucleotides agree with TRBD2. V shed 4 bases, J shed 8 bases, and the junction held 6 bases outside the gene matches. The CDR3 has 15 amino acids. Germline-derived CDR1 and CDR2 are KGHSH and LQKENI. The CDR3 region has the DNA TGTGCCAGCTCACTGACTAGCGGGAGTTCTCATGAGCAGTTCTTC. Protein sequence: CASSLTSGSSHEQFF.

The chain recombines TRBV25-1 with TRBJ2-3; 7 bases agree with TRBD1. After removal of 6 bases from V and 3 bases from J, the junction contained 6 bases not matched to a gene. This CDR3 contains 14 residues. The germline V gene encodes CDR1 MGHDK and CDR2 SYGVNS. CDR3 loop: CASSPQGRTDTQYF. The CDR3 nucleotides are TGTGCCAGCAGCCCACAGGGGCGGACAGATACGCAGTATTTT. Combining the CDR3 with reference TRBV25-1 and TRBJ2-3 gives the whole variable domain EADIYQTPRYLVIGTGKKITLECSQTMGHDKMYWYQQDPGMELHLIHYSYGVNSTEKGDLSSESTVSRIRTEHFPLTLESARPSHTSQYLCASSPQGRTDTQYFGPGTRLTVL.

This clone occurred a few times. V is TRBV19 and J is TRBJ2-1; TRBD1 matches at 9 bases. Trimming removed 4 bases from V and 0 bases from J; junction bases left unmatched: 10. CDR1 and CDR2 (germline): LNHDA, SQIVND (reference sequence). The CDR3 has 18 amino acids. This CDR3 reads CASSTGQGRRGSYNEQFF. CDR3 bases: TGTGCCAGTAGTACAGGACAGGGGCGACGGGGCTCCTACAATGAGCAGTTCTTC. The complete variable domain, with remaining parts taken from reference TRBV19 and TRBJ2-1, reads DGGITQSPKYLFRKEGQNVTLSCEQNLNHDAMYWYRQDPGQGLRLIYYSQIVNDFQKGDIAEGYSVSREKKESFPLTVTSAQKNPTAFYLCASSTGQGRRGSYNEQFFGPGTRLTVL.

This rearrangement joins TRBV9 to TRBJ1-5; no definite D call. The CDR3 is 13 amino acids. The germline V and J ends were trimmed by 0 bases and 3 bases, with 4 bases remaining between them. CDR1 SGDLS and CDR2 YYNGEE come from the germline V gene. This CDR3 reads CASSVGVNQPQHF. The CDR3 DNA is TGTGCCAGCAGCGTAGGCGTCAATCAGCCCCAGCATTTT.

The V call is TRBV5-1, the J call TRBJ1-2; 10 bases agree with TRBD1. Unmatched junction bases numbered 5, after V lost 3 bases and J lost 6 bases. The CDR3 covers 14 residues. Germline V lookup: CDR1 SGHRS, CDR2 YFSETQ. Written as DNA, the CDR3 is TGCGCCAGCAGCTCTCGGACAGGGGGTGATGGCTACACCTTC. As protein: CASSSRTGGDGYTF.

V gene TRBV6-5 combines with J gene TRBJ1-4; a possible D gene is TRBD1 (5 bases). The germline CDR1 and CDR2 sequences are MNHEY and SVGAGI. Trimming shortened V by 8 bases and J by 0 bases, and 10 bases separated the two germline ends. CDR3 length: 14 residues. The CDR3 loop is CASGRTSTNEKLFF. CDR3 nucleotides: TGTGCCAGCGGGCGGACATCAACTAATGAAAAACTGTTTTTT.